The 2 T cell receptor beta chains below come from one sample, sequenced in a study of regulatory T cells in long-lasting Graves disease (dated by TCRdb to the early 2020s). The time point label of this sample denotes: newly diagnosed GD, antithyroid drugs for less than 3 months. RNA was extracted from PBMCs in TRIzol for both TCR sequencing and RNA sequencing. The library was produced with multiplex PCR. Sequencer: Illumina HiSeq 4000. To build TCR beta libraries, CDR3 regions were amplified by Arm-PCR using iRepertoire HTBI primers. In-frame beta chains were kept once TCRdb had trimmed the public reads at Q25 with fastp and called clones with MiXCR. Rows are combined by CDR3 protein, so each entry shows the most common genes and DNA. The sample includes about 620,000 distinct CDR3 sequences, with 16% observed a single time. More than 15% of the sample is in the top ten clones. The sample also formed part of further work on T cells in Graves' hyperthyroidism and ophthalmopathy.

Here the sequenced sample was peripheral blood mononuclear cells (PBMCs), taken at new diagnosis, from a patient treated with antithyroid drugs. The origin of the receptors is a woman aged 25 to 39 with Graves disease. Donor details come from another sample of the same person, matched by shared clones.

The table lists this clonotype with many counts. The chain employs TRBV7-9 and TRBJ2-7; no definite D call. The germline V gene encodes CDR1 SEHNR and CDR2 FQNEAQ (reference sequence). Trimming stripped 8 bases from V and 5 bases from J, with 4 bases between. This CDR3 region has 9 residues. The CDR3 reads CASGNEQYF. The CDR3 DNA is TGTGCCAGCGGTAACGAGCAGTACTTC.

Many counts were recorded for this clonotype. The chain couples TRBV5-1 to TRBJ2-7, with no clear D. Trimming cost V 5 bases and J 6 bases, with 15 bases left between them. The CDR3 contains 13 residues. Germline V gene data show CDR1 as SGHRS and CDR2 as YFSETQ. The CDR3 loop is CASRPLGGSEQYF. The CDR3 DNA reads as TGCGCCAGCAGGCCGTTAGGCGGTAGCGAGCAGTACTTC.